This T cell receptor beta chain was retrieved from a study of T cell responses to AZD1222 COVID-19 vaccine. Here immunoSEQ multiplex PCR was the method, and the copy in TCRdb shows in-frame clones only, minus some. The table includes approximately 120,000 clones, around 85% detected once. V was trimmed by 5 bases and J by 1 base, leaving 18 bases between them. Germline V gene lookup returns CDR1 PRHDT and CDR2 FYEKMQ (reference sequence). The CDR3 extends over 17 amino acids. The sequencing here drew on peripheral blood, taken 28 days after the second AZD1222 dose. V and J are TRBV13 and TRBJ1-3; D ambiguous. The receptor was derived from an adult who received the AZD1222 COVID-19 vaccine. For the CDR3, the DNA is TGTGCCAGCAGCCGGGGTCGGCAGGTCGCTTCTGGAAACACCATATATTTT. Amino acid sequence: CASSRGRQVASGNTIYF.